This T cell receptor beta chain was recorded in a study of response to subunit inactivated influenza vaccine. General study findings and limits: Each seasonal flu vaccination may recruit only limited new T cells, authors suggested.

This clonotype appeared a few times. Its antigen remains unknown. TCRdb re-called the RT-PCR reads with MiXCR, one entry per CDR3 protein. Of about 780,000 distinct CDR3 sequences detected, 15% to 20% appear once; the ten largest clones hold roughly 10%. The input for sequencing was PBMCs from blood, taken less than 6 days after vaccination. This clonotype was obtained from a man aged 50-60 years who received an inactivated influenza vaccine.

The CDR3 nucleotides are TGTGCCAGCAGCACCTCAGCGGGAGGGCCCTGGGGCTACTTGGAGCAGTACTTC. It yields the protein CASSTSAGGPWGYLEQYF. V gene TRBV11-1 combines with J gene TRBJ2-7; 10 bases line up with TRBD2. Germline V lookup: CDR1 SGHAT, CDR2 FQDESV (reference sequence). The CDR3 totals 18 residues. After removal of 5 bases from V and 7 bases from J, the junction contained 20 bases not matched to a gene.